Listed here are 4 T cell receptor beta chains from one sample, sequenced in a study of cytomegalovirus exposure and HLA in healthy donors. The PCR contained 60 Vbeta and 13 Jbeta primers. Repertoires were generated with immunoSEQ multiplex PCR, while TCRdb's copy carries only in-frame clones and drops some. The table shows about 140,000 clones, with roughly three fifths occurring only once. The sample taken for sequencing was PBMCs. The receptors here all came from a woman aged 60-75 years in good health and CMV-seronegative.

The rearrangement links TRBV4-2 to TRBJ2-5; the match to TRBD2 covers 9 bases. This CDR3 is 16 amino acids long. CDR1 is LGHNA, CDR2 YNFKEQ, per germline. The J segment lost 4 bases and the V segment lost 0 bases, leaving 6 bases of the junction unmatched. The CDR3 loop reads CASSQDGTSLGETQYF. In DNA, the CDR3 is TGTGCCAGCAGCCAAGACGGGACTAGCCTGGGAGAGACCCAGTACTTC.

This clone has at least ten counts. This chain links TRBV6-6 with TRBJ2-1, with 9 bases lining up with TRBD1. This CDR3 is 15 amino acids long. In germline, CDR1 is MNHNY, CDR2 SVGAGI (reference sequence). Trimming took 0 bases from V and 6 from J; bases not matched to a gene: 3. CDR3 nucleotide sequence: TGTGCCAGCAGTTACTCGGAGACAGGGGGCAATGAGCAGTTCTTC. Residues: CASSYSETGGNEQFF.

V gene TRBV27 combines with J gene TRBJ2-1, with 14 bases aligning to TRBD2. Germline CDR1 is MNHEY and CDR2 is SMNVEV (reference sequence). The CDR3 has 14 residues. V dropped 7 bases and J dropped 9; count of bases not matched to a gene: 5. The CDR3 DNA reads TGTGCCAGCACCGGACTAGCGGGAGGTACTGAGCAGTTCTTC. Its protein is CASTGLAGGTEQFF.

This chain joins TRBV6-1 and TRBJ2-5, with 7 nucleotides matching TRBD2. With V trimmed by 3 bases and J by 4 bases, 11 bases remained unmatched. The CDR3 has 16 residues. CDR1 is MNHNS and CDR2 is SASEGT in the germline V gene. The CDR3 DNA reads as TGTGCCAGCAGTGACATGTTGGGGGGGATACGAGAGACCCAGTACTTC. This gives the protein CASSDMLGGIRETQYF.